This T cell receptor (beta chain) was retrieved from a study of radiotherapy plus CTLA-4 blockade in lung cancer. Overall study: Among enrolled patients, roughly 18% responded and 30% to 40% achieved disease control. General study points: Some TCR clones had been derived from tumors. These clones expanded in peripheral blood after radiotherapy plus ipilimumab.

TCRdb keeps only in-frame clones here, not all; method: immunoSEQ multiplex PCR. This sample has 35,000 to 50,000 clones, with 73% found just once. Those with chemo-refractory metastatic non-small-cell lung cancer were treated with focal radiation combined with CTLA-4 blockade using ipilimumab. Germline CDR1 reads MDHEN; CDR2 reads SYDVKM. The V and J ends lost 4 bases and 0 bases, in that order; junction bases with no gene match: 3. This CDR3 is built from 15 residues. This clone occurred a few times. As yet, its antigen is unknown. The sample in question was peripheral blood, obtained from a patient treated with radiotherapy plus ipilimumab. The TCR originated in a human donor with non-small cell lung cancer who had a complete response to radiotherapy plus ipilimumab. This chain links TRBV28 with TRBJ2-7, with 10 bases aligning to TRBD1. CDR3 in DNA: TGTGCCAGCAGTTCCGGACAGGGGGTCTCCTACGAGCAGTACTTC. It is translated as CASSSGQGVSYEQYF.